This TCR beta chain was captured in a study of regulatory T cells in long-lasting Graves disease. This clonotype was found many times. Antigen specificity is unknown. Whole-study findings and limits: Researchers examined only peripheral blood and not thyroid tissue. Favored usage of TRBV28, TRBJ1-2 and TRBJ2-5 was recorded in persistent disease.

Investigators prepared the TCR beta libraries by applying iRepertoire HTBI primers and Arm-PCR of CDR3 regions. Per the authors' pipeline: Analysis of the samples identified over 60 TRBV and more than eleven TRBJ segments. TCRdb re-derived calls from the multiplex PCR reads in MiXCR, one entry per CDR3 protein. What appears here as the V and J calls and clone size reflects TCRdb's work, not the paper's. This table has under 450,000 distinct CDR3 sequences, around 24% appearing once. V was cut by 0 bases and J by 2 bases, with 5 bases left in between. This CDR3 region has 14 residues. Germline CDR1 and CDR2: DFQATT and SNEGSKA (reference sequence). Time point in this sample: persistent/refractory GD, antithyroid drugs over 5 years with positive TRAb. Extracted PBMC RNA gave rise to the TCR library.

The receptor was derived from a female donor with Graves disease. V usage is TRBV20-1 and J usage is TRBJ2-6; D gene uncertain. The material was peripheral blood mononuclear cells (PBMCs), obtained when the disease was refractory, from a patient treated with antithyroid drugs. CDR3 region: CSARDLTGANVLTF. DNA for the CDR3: TGCAGTGCTAGAGATCTTACTGGGGCCAACGTCCTGACTTTC.